This T cell receptor beta chain originates from a study of T-cell reconstitution after alpha-beta-depleted transplantation in children listed by TCRdb under 2016. In the study overall: T-cell immune reconstitution after TCRalphabeta/CD19-depleted allogeneic hematopoietic cell transplantation in children was quantitatively tracked in the study by means of TCR repertoire profiling. Study-level results and caveats: About two months after transplant, the apparently early recovery of alphabetaT-cell counts reportedly depended on just several hundred clones that had expanded rapidly and came from non-depleted graft cells. In some patients, the high TCRbeta diversity seen at day 60 was put down to recipient T cells and intrathymic progenitors that had survived conditioning. Over the following months the frequencies of hyperexpanded clones went down, and after one year T-cell counts and TCRbeta diversity were mostly credited to newly produced T cells.

A few counts support this clonotype. No antigen is known for it. Base-call qualities are not available, and no considerably larger clone is one nucleotide away. The CDR3 runs 14 residues from the cysteine to the phenylalanine. Only the CDR3 part of the read is kept: 42 bases, read in frame from the first base. The germline V gene (reference sequence) supplies CDR1 DFQATT and CDR2 SNEGSKA. V is cut by 6 bases and J by 4 bases, and the space between the germline ends is 16 bases. In light of the paper, this sample's treatment or condition label describes: allogeneic hematopoietic cell transplantation with graft depleted of TCRalphabeta T cells and CD19 B cells. TCRalphabeta/CD19-depleted allogeneic hematopoietic cell grafts were given to the transplant recipients, all of whom were children. Libraries were prepared through PCR. Sequencing was carried out with an Illumina HiSeq 2500. To normalize quantification of the TCRbeta repertoire, the TCR libraries were built with molecular barcoding that relied on unique molecular identifiers. The public reads were quality trimmed at Q25 with fastp and then assembled into clones with MiXCR by TCRdb, keeping productive beta chains. A single entry per CDR3 protein holds the most common genes and DNA from its merged rows. Recorded for this sample are about 470,000 distinct CDR3 sequences; 43% of them occurred a single time. 25% to 30% of the sample comes from the top ten.

The chain was built from TRBV20-1 and TRBJ2-1; confidence is insufficient to name the D gene. The clonotype originates from a girl aged 2 to 9 with aplastic anemia, due to receive a stem cell transplant. Sequenced here: PBMCs, sampled before TCRalphabeta/CD19-depleted stem cell transplant. The nucleotide sequence reads TGCAGTGCCCCCTCCCGCAACCTGTACAATGAGCAGTTCTTC. It translates to CSAPSRNLYNEQFF.